The T cell receptor (beta chain) under discussion was sequenced for a study of cytomegalovirus exposure and HLA in healthy donors. J gave up 13 bases and V 5 bases, and 12 bases lay outside the gene matches. The CDR3 is made up of 15 amino acids. Germline lookup yields CDR1 LNHDA and CDR2 SQIVND (reference sequence). The PCR was carried out with 60 Vbeta primers and 13 Jbeta primers. TCRdb's copy holds only in-frame clones and misses some; the assay was immunoSEQ multiplex PCR. This listing includes 150,000 or so clones. The chain carries TRBV19 and TRBJ2-1; TRBD1 agrees at 12 bases. Input material: PBMCs. The TCR was taken from a woman aged 18-30 years in good health and CMV-seronegative. This CDR3 is CASSFPGQGAGEQFF. CDR3 sequence (DNA): TGTGCCAGTAGTTTTCCGGGACAGGGGGCCGGGGAACAGTTCTTC. Combining the CDR3 with reference TRBV19 and TRBJ2-1 gives the whole variable domain DGGITQSPKYLFRKEGQNVTLSCEQNLNHDAMYWYRQDPGQGLRLIYYSQIVNDFQKGDIAEGYSVSREKKESFPLTVTSAQKNPTAFYLCASSFPGQGAGEQFFGPGTRLTVL.